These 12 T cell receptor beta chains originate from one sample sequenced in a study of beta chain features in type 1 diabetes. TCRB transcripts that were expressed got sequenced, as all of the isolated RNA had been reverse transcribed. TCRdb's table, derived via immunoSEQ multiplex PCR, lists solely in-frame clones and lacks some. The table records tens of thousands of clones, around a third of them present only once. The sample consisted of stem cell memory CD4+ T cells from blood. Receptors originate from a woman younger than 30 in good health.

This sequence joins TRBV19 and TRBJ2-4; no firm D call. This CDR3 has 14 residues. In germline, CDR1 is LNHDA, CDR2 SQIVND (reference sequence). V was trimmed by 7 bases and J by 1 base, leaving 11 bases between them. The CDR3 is CASNRGTAKNIQYF. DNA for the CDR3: TGTGCCAGTAACCGCGGTACGGCCAAAAACATTCAGTACTTC. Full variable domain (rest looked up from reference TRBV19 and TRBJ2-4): DGGITQSPKYLFRKEGQNVTLSCEQNLNHDAMYWYRQDPGQGLRLIYYSQIVNDFQKGDIAEGYSVSREKKESFPLTVTSAQKNPTAFYLCASNRGTAKNIQYFGAGTRLSVL.

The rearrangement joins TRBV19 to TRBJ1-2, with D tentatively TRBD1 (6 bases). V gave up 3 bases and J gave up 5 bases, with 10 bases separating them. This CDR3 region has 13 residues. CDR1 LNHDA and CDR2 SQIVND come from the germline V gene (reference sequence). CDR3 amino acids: CASSIEGTYGYTF. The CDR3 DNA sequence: TGTGCCAGTAGTATCGAGGGGACATATGGCTACACCTTC.

This CDR3 is CASSQEGIWGLAGLSYNEQFF. Written as DNA, the CDR3 is TGCGCCAGCAGCCAAGAAGGAATTTGGGGACTAGCGGGGCTCTCCTACAATGAGCAGTTCTTC. V usage is TRBV4-3 and J usage is TRBJ2-1; 13 bases line up with TRBD2. The CDR3 has 21 amino acids. Trimming removed 0 bases from V and 0 bases from J; junction bases left unmatched: 11. Germline V lookup: CDR1 LGHNA, CDR2 YSLEER.

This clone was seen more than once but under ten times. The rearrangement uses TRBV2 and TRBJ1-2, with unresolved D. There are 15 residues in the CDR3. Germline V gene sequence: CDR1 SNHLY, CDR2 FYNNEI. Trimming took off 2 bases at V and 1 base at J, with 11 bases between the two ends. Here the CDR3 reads CASSERRVGNYGYTF. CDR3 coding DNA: TGTGCCAGCAGTGAACGGAGGGTTGGTAACTATGGCTACACCTTC. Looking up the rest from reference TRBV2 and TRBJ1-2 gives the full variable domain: EPEVTQTPSHQVTQMGQEVILRCVPISNHLYFYWYRQILGQKVEFLVSFYNNEISEKSEIFDDQFSVERPDGSNFTLKIRSTKLEDSAMYFCASSERRVGNYGYTFGSGTRLTVV.

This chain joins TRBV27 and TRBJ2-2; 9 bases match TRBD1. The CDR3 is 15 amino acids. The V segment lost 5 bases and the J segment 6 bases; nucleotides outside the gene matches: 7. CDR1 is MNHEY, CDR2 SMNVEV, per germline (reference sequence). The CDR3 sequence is CASSPGQGSAGELFF. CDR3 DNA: TGTGCCAGCAGTCCGGGACAGGGCTCCGCCGGGGAGCTGTTTTTT.

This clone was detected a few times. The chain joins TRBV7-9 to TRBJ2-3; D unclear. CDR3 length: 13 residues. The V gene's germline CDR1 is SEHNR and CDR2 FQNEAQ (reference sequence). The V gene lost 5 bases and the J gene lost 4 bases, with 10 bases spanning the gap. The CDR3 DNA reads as TGTGCCAGCAGCCCGCCTACGGCAGATACGCAGTATTTT. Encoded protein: CASSPPTADTQYF. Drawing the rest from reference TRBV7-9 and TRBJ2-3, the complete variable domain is DTGVSQNPRHKITKRGQNVTFRCDPISEHNRLYWYRQTLGQGPEFLTYFQNEAQLEKSRLLSDRFSAERPKGSFSTLEIQRTEQGDSAMYLCASSPPTADTQYFGPGTRLTVL.

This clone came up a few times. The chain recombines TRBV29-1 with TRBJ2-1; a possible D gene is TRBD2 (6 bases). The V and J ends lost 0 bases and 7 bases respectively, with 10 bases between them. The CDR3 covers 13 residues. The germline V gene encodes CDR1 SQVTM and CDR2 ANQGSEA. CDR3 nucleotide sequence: TGCAGCGTTGAAGACAACAGCGGGAATGAGCAGTTCTTC. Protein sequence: CSVEDNSGNEQFF.

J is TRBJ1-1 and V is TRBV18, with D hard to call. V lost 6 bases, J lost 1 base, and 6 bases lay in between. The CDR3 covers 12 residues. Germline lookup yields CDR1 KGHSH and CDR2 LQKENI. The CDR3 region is CASSLENTEAFF. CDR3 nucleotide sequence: TGTGCCAGCTCCCTAGAGAACACTGAAGCTTTCTTT.

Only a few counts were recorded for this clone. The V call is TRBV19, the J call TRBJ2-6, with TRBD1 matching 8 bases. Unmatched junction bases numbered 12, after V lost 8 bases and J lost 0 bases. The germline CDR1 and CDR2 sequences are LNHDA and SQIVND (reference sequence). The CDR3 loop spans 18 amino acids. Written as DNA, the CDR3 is TGTGCCAGTTTGCCGGACAGGGAATTCAACTCTGGGGCCAACGTCCTGACTTTC. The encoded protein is CASLPDREFNSGANVLTF.

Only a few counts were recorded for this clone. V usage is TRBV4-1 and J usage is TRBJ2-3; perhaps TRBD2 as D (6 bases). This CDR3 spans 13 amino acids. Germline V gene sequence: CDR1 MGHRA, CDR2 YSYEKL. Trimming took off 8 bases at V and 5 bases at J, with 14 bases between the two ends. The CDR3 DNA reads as TGCGCCAGCCCTCGGTTGGGGGGAGATACGCAGTATTTT. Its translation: CASPRLGGDTQYF.

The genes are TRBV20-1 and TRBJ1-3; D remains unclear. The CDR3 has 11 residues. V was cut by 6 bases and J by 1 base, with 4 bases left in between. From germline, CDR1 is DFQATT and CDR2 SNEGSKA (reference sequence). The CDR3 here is CSALSGNTIYF. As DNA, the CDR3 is TGCAGTGCCCTTTCTGGAAACACCATATATTTT.

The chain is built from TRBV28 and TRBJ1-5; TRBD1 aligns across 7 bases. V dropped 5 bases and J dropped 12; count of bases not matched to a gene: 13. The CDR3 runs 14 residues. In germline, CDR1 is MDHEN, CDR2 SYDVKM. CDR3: CASSHPTGPTVQHF. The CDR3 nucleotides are TGTGCCAGCAGTCATCCGACAGGGCCGACGGTCCAGCATTTT.